The 14 T cell receptor beta chains below come from one sample, sequenced in a study of T cells in Graves' hyperthyroidism and ophthalmopathy. The CDR3 regions of TCR beta were amplified from RNA transcripts. In the first-round RT-PCR of the TCR CDR3, the HTBI primer set was used. TCRdb ran MiXCR on the multiplex PCR reads and lists one entry per CDR3 protein. The top ten clones hold 7% to 7.5% of a sample with hundreds of thousands of distinct CDR3 sequences, approximately 42% of them seen once. Sequencing used peripheral blood or thyroid tissue (not recorded which). All receptors derive from an adult man with Graves' disease, either hyperthyroidism or ophthalmopathy (not recorded which).

Comment on this clonotype: A read error may explain this, as a much larger clone is one base away. The chain carries TRBV10-3 and TRBJ1-2; 11 nucleotides agree with TRBD1. Trimming removed 6 bases from V and 6 bases from J; junction bases left unmatched: 6. This CDR3 is built from 14 residues. The V gene's germline CDR1 is ENHRY and CDR2 SYGVKD. DNA for the CDR3: TGTGCCATCAGCGCCGGACAGGGGGCAAATGGCTACACCTTC. This sequence encodes CAISAGQGANGYTF.

The chain uses TRBV20-1 and TRBJ2-5; the D call may be TRBD1 or TRBD2 (6 bases each). V was clipped by 4 bases and J by 5 bases, with 11 bases between them. Per the germline V gene, CDR1 is DFQATT and CDR2 is SNEGSKA (reference sequence). This CDR3 has 12 residues. The CDR3 DNA is TGCAGTGCTAAAAGGGGGGCGGAGACCCAGTACTTC. Its protein product is CSAKRGAETQYF.

The V call is TRBV7-4, the J call TRBJ2-5; D might be TRBD1 (6 bases). Deletions cut 5 bases from V and 1 base from J, with 20 bases between. CDR1 and CDR2 (germline): SGHVT, SQSDAQ. The CDR3 spans 17 residues. The CDR3 nucleotides read TGTGCCAGCAGCACAGGGCAAAGGCAGGGGATCCAAGAGACCCAGTACTTC. Residues: CASSTGQRQGIQETQYF. Based on the CDR3 plus reference TRBV7-4 and TRBJ2-5, the full variable domain is GAGVSQSPRYKVAKRGRDVALRCDSISGHVTLYWYRQTLGQGSEVLTYSQSDAQRDKSGRPSGRFSAERPERSVSTLKIQRTEQGDSAVYLCASSTGQRQGIQETQYFGPGTRLLVL.

The CDR3: CASSEFGGQIYEQYF. For the CDR3, the DNA is TGTGCCAGCAGTGAATTCGGGGGACAGATTTACGAGCAGTACTTC. The chain links TRBV2 to TRBJ2-7; TRBD1 might be the D (7 bases). V lost 2 bases and J 4 bases, leaving 15 bases between the germline ends. This CDR3 region has 15 residues. CDR1 is SNHLY, CDR2 FYNNEI, per germline.

This clonotype was counted many times. This chain connects TRBV7-9 to TRBJ1-6; tentatively, D is TRBD1 (5 bases). The germline V gene has CDR1 SEHNR and CDR2 FQNEAQ (reference sequence). With 4 bases removed from V and 10 bases from J, the gap between germline ends came to 14 bases. CDR3 length: 14 residues. As DNA, the CDR3 is TGTGCCAGCAGCTACCTCCGAGGGGCCTCACCCCTCCACTTT. Protein product: CASSYLRGASPLHF.

This clonotype has ten or more counts. The rearrangement links TRBV7-2 to TRBJ1-2; D gene uncertain. The germline gives CDR1 SGHTA, CDR2 FQGNSA. The CDR3 consists of 14 residues. The V end lost 1 base, the J end lost 2 bases, and 8 bases lay between the germline ends. The CDR3, as DNA: TGTGCCAGCAGCTTAGACGGGGTCAACTATGGCTACACCTTC. Its translation: CASSLDGVNYGYTF. The full variable domain, in which reference TRBV7-2 and TRBJ1-2 provide the parts outside the CDR3, is GAGVSQSPSNKVTEKGKDVELRCDPISGHTALYWYRQSLGQGLEFLIYFQGNSAPDKSGLPSDRFSAERTGGSVSTLTIQRTQQEDSAVYLCASSLDGVNYGYTFGSGTRLTVV.

With regard to this clonotype: With a much larger clone just one base away, this may be a read error. V is TRBV24-1 and J is TRBJ1-2; D is ambiguous. V was trimmed by 4 bases and J by 8 bases, leaving 16 bases between them. CDR1 and CDR2 (germline): KGHDR, SFDVKD. This CDR3 contains 14 residues. CDR3 protein: CATSESQRIWGYTF. In DNA, the CDR3 is TGTGCCACCAGTGAATCACAGAGGATTTGGGGCTACACCTTC.

Written as DNA, the CDR3 is TGTGCCAGCAGCTTGGAGGCCCCAGCTGCAAAACTGTTTTTT. It specifies CASSLEAPAAKLFF. The V gene is TRBV7-9, the J gene TRBJ1-4, with D hard to call. The V end was cut by 3 bases, the J end by 10 bases, with 15 bases between. Germline loops: CDR1 SEHNR, CDR2 FQNEAQ (reference sequence). The CDR3 spans 14 residues.

There are many counts of this clonotype. DNA of the CDR3: TGTGCCAGCCTCGGGGGAGGCAATCAGCCCCAGCATTTT. It specifies CASLGGGNQPQHF. J is TRBJ1-5 and V is TRBV2; TRBD1 might be the D (5 bases). The CDR3 has 13 amino acids. Between the trimmed V and J ends, which lost 8 bases and 2 bases, there was a span of 10 bases. CDR1 SNHLY and CDR2 FYNNEI come from the germline V gene.

The rearrangement links TRBV20-1 to TRBJ1-1; the D gene is possibly TRBD1 (6 bases). This CDR3 has 12 residues. V lost 1 base and J 7 bases, leaving 10 bases between the germline ends. Germline CDR1 DFQATT, CDR2 SNEGSKA (reference sequence). CDR3 DNA: TGCAGTGCTAGAGGGGGCAGGGGTGAAGCTTTCTTT. This sequence encodes CSARGGRGEAFF.

The chain carries TRBV10-3 and TRBJ1-5; 7 nucleotides match TRBD1. This CDR3 comprises 15 residues. Germline-derived CDR1 and CDR2 are ENHRY and SYGVKD. Trimming took 6 bases from V and 3 from J; bases not matched to a gene: 8. Written as DNA, the CDR3 is TGTGCCATCAGGGGGGTTGGACAGGTCAATCAGCCCCAGCATTTT. This gives the protein CAIRGVGQVNQPQHF.

A remark on this clonotype: A read error may explain this, as a much larger clone is one base away. The chain carries TRBV6-1 and TRBJ1-4; no reliable D call. Germline values: CDR1 MNHNS, CDR2 SASEGT. This CDR3 region has 14 residues. This CDR3 is CASSEGQTNENLFF. The CDR3 DNA sequence: TGTGCCAGCAGTGAAGGTCAGACTAATGAAAATCTGTTTTTT.

This clonotype was observed many times. The chain is built from TRBV15 and TRBJ1-2, with 8 bases lining up with TRBD1. The CDR3 extends over 15 amino acids. After removal of 5 bases from V and 4 bases from J, the junction contained 9 bases not matched to a gene. Looked up from germline, CDR1 is LNHNV and CDR2 is YYDKDF (reference sequence). The CDR3 loop is CATSAGQVLPYGYTF. CDR3 DNA sequence: TGTGCCACCAGCGCGGGACAGGTTCTGCCCTATGGCTACACCTTC.

This clonotype occurred a few times. This chain connects TRBV14 to TRBJ2-5; D is unclear. Trimming cost V 2 bases and J 5 bases, with 18 bases left between them. The CDR3 runs to 16 residues. Germline loops: CDR1 SGHDN, CDR2 FVKESK. In nucleotides, the CDR3 is TGTGCCAGCAGCCAAAAGGCCTGGGCAGGCAGGGAGACCCAGTACTTC. It yields the protein CASSQKAWAGRETQYF.